This T cell receptor beta chain was recorded in a study of blood T cell repertoires in COVID-19 (TCRdb year 2020). Background on the whole study: Collaborator samples came from the United States, Italy and Spain and covered acute and convalescent phases of COVID-19. The material from the prospective study consisted of cDNA or gDNA derived from T cells, B-cell-depleted T cells, or PBMCs. The dataset comprised deeply sampled blood TCRbeta repertoires from subjects exposed to, actively infected with, or recovered from COVID-19. The repertoires were made available in a free public database intended to serve as a resource for research on the immune response to SARS-CoV-2. The samples were drawn from the first 160 participants of the ongoing ImmuneRACE study and from 1,254 subjects provided by 6 global collaborators. Nearly every sample came with metadata listing a de-identified subject ID, COVID-19 status, age in years and sex. Where HLA class I and class II types were available, the types were taken from metadata supplied by the sample provider, not from assay-based typing. Paper-wide results and their limitations: The quantity of clinical and demographic metadata differed by source and by participant and was supplied without curation.

A note on this clone: Its specific antigen is unknown. No base quality information exists; no much larger clone differs at one position.

Participants in the prospective study were aged roughly 18 to 90 years, lived in more than 20 United States geographic areas, and enrolled through a virtual design. Cohort assignment in the prospective study relied on participant-reported clinical history from a screening survey and a study questionnaire. In the prospective study, whole blood, serum and a nasopharyngeal or oropharyngeal swab were collected from each participant by mobile phlebotomists. Participants in the prospective study had the option to provide additional blood draws and questionnaires over a 2-month period. Prospective study blood samples were shipped either frozen or at room temperature before DNA extraction. The immunoSEQ Assay, a bias-controlled multiplex PCR, was used to amplify TCRbeta CDR3 regions from genomic DNA. In the original analysis: Nucleated cell counts per sample were estimated from amplification of reference gene primers within the assay. To quantify the absolute abundance of each unique TCRbeta CDR3 rearrangement, sequence reads were collapsed and filtered. For each sample, productive Simpson clonality was calculated as the square root of Simpson's diversity index across productive rearrangements. TCRdb retrieved this table from immuneACCESS and kept in-frame rearrangements only. Not all clones are present; in checked studies, unresolved V genes account for under half, and no reason is known for the remainder. V and J calls and clone size are those listed in that table; D and trimming were worked out from the DNA. Recorded for this sample are under 300,000 clones; roughly 88% of them occurred a single time. The ten top clones hold 2% to 2.5% of the sample.

CDR1 MNHEY and CDR2 SVGAGI were looked up in the germline V gene. The CDR3 runs 11 residues from the cysteine to the phenylalanine. This entry keeps only the CDR3 DNA: 33 bases, framed from base 1. Relative to germline, V is 8 bases shorter and J is 2 bases shorter, with 6 bases between their ends. What was sequenced was PBMCs or T cells enriched from blood (not recorded which). This TCR was recovered from a woman between 40 and 50 years old with acute COVID-19. The chain uses TRBV6-5 and TRBJ1-2; the D gene cannot be named for sure. CDR3 reads: CASGGNYGYTF. The bases are TGTGCCAGCGGAGGGAACTATGGCTACACCTTC.